The 12 T cell receptor beta chains below were found in one sample sequenced in a study of early T cells in non-severe SARS-CoV-2 infection (dated by TCRdb to about 2021). Library creation used 5' RACE. For sequencing, a NextSeq 500 was employed. Through fastp at Q25 and MiXCR, TCRdb rebuilt clones from the public reads, retaining in-frame beta chains. Each entry is one CDR3 protein sequence, shown with its most common DNA and genes. Across this sample there are 60,000 to 75,000 distinct CDR3 sequences, with roughly 11% seen only once. 5.7% of the sample is in the top ten clones. The sequences come from whole blood, collected at baseline. These receptors all stem from an adult who was a healthcare worker with PCR-confirmed SARS-CoV-2 infection or an uninfected control (not recorded which).

This clonotype appeared a few times. The CDR3 here is CASNPTGLAKTQYF. Here the CDR3 DNA reads TGTGCCAGCAACCCGACGGGGCTAGCGAAGACCCAGTACTTC. This rearrangement joins TRBV28 to TRBJ2-5, with D possibly matching TRBD2 (6 bases). The CDR3 contains 14 residues. Germline CDR1 MDHEN, CDR2 SYDVKM. Trimming pared 7 bases from V and 6 bases from J, leaving 18 bases between.

A few counts support this clonotype. The chain has TRBV6-2 or TRBV6-3 and TRBJ1-1, with D perhaps TRBD1 (6 bases). Trimming cost V 6 bases and J 3 bases, with 14 bases left between them. The CDR3 is 14 residues long. Germline V gene sequence: CDR1 MNHEY, CDR2 SVGEGT. The CDR3 coding sequence is TGTGCCAGCAGAACCAGGACAGAAGACACTGAAGCTTTCTTT. Translation: CASRTRTEDTEAFF.

This clonotype was seen repeatedly, ten times or more. The chain is built from TRBV11-2 and TRBJ2-3; D remains ambiguous. Germline CDR1 and CDR2: SGHAT and FQNNGV. Deletions cut 1 base from V and 5 bases from J, with 7 bases between. CDR3 length: 13 amino acids. CDR3 nucleotide sequence: TGTGCCAGCAGCTTAGTAAGGATAGATACGCAGTATTTT. Its protein product is CASSLVRIDTQYF.

This clonotype was seen many times. The CDR3 spells CASSLTSPRARSYNEQFF. CDR3 DNA: TGTGCCAGCAGCTTAACCTCTCCGCGGGCCCGCTCCTACAATGAGCAGTTCTTC. V and J are TRBV7-3 and TRBJ2-1; TRBD2 might be the D (5 bases). The ends were cut back, 0 bases at V and 0 bases at J, with 15 bases in the middle. The germline CDR1 and CDR2 sequences are SGHTA and FQGTGA. CDR3 length: 18 residues.

Worth noting for this clonotype: This may arise from a read error, as a much more abundant clone is one base away. The chain is built from TRBV9 and TRBJ2-1; D is unclear. CDR3 length: 14 residues. Germline V gene data show CDR1 as SGDLS and CDR2 as YYNGEE. V was trimmed by 4 bases and J by 10 bases, leaving 18 bases between them. The CDR3 DNA sequence: TGTGCCAGCAGCCTTCCCCCCACCCCTGGCGAGCAGTTCTTC. Translated: CASSLPPTPGEQFF.

Regarding this clonotype: A read error may explain this, as a much larger clone is one base away. Likely a read error: the CDR3 ends without its conserved phenylalanine or tryptophan. V gene TRBV12-3 or TRBV12-4 combines with J gene TRBJ1-1, with no clear D. The germline V and J ends were trimmed by 6 bases and 0 bases, with 11 bases remaining between them. The CDR3 runs 14 residues. CDR3 nucleotides: TGTGCCAGCAGGGGGAGTTGGGTGAACACTGAAGCTTTCTTA. This encodes CASRGSWVNTEAFL.

The sample holds many counts of this clonotype. This chain uses TRBV7-2 with TRBJ1-5, with 10 nucleotides matching TRBD1. The CDR3 is 18 residues long. V shed 1 base, J shed 4 bases, and the junction held 10 bases outside the gene matches. Germline CDR1 SGHTA, CDR2 FQGNSA. CDR3 protein: CASSLGPPRTGGNQPQHF. DNA of the CDR3: TGTGCCAGCAGCTTAGGCCCCCCACGGACAGGGGGTAATCAGCCCCAGCATTTT.

The chain links TRBV12-2 to TRBJ2-3; the D segment call TRBD1 is taken from the table without a DNA check. TRBV12-2 is a pseudogene segment. The CDR3 spans 15 residues. CDR3 sequence reads: CARTGGAISTDTQYF. As DNA, the CDR3 is TGTGCAAGAACAGGGGGAGCTATCTCCACAGATACGCAGTATTTT.

The chain couples TRBV7-2 to TRBJ1-6; D is ambiguous. The CDR3 covers 17 residues. V was trimmed by 5 bases and J by 6 bases, leaving 20 bases between them. The V gene's germline CDR1 is SGHTA and CDR2 FQGNSA. The CDR3 bases are TGTGCCAGCAGCACAGCGGGGATCCAGCCGGGTAATTCACCCCTCCACTTT. Its translation is CASSTAGIQPGNSPLHF.

The chain is built from TRBV14 and TRBJ2-3, with D perhaps matching TRBD1 (5 bases). V shed 0 bases and J shed 9 bases, with 10 bases lying between them. Germline loops: CDR1 SGHDN, CDR2 FVKESK. This CDR3 region has 13 residues. CDR3 in DNA: TGTGCCAGCAGCCAAGACAGGGTTAAGACGCAGTATTTT. Residues: CASSQDRVKTQYF.

This clonotype was observed a few times. V is TRBV5-4 and J is TRBJ2-3; 9 nucleotides line up with TRBD1. The germline V gene encodes CDR1 SGHNT and CDR2 YYREEE (reference sequence). With V trimmed by 2 bases and J by 0 bases, 4 bases remained unmatched. CDR3 length equals 16 residues. The chain's CDR3 is CASSLPGQGSTDTQYF. In DNA, the CDR3 is TGTGCCAGCAGCTTACCGGGACAGGGAAGCACAGATACGCAGTATTTT. The full variable domain, its missing parts supplied by reference TRBV5-4 and TRBJ2-3, is ETGVTQSPTHLIKTRGQQVTLRCSSQSGHNTVSWYQQALGQGPQFIFQYYREEENGRGNFPPRFSGLQFPNYSSELNVNALELDDSALYLCASSLPGQGSTDTQYFGPGTRLTVL.

This clonotype has just a few counts. This chain links TRBV12-3 or TRBV12-4 with TRBJ2-5; the D gene is possibly TRBD2 (6 bases). This CDR3 has 14 residues. V lost 2 bases and J lost 4, with 11 bases in between. Here the CDR3 DNA reads TGTGCCAGCAGTTTACGGGGGACGGCAGAGACCCAGTACTTC. It translates to CASSLRGTAETQYF.